Listed here are 7 T cell receptor beta chains from one sample, sequenced in a study of blood T cell repertoires in COVID-19. Method: immunoSEQ multiplex PCR; TCRdb's copy keeps in-frame clones and lacks some. The table records roughly 480,000 clones, about 91% of them present only once. Sample: peripheral blood. The receptor source for this set is a young man with COVID-19, enrolled during active disease.

The count of this clone is one. V usage is TRBV28 and J usage is TRBJ1-6, with D maybe TRBD1 (6 bases). V lost 4 bases, J lost 6 bases, and 16 bases lay in between. Germline CDR1 is MDHEN and CDR2 is SYDVKM. The CDR3 loop spans 16 amino acids. CDR3 coding DNA: TGTGCCAGCAGTTCCGATCGACAGGCAACTAATTCACCCCTCCACTTT. Translation gives CASSSDRQATNSPLHF.

This clone was found a few times. V and J are TRBV5-1 and TRBJ2-5, with 11 bases that match TRBD2. V lost 6 bases to trimming and J lost 5 bases; unmatched junction nucleotides: 6. The CDR3 is 14 amino acids. Germline assignment: CDR1 SGHRS and CDR2 YFSETQ. This CDR3 is CASNIAGGSETQYF. In DNA form, the CDR3 reads TGCGCCAGCAATATAGCGGGAGGGTCGGAGACCCAGTACTTC.

V gene TRBV27 combines with J gene TRBJ2-1; D gene uncertain. V was trimmed by 10 bases and J by 0 bases, leaving 10 bases between them. The CDR3 sequence is 13 residues long. CDR1 is MNHEY and CDR2 is SMNVEV in the germline V gene (reference sequence). This chain's CDR3 is CATSGSSYNEQFF. The CDR3 DNA reads TGTGCCACCTCTGGTAGCTCCTACAATGAGCAGTTCTTC.

The rearrangement links TRBV4-1 to TRBJ2-5, with 7 bases fitting TRBD1. The V and J ends lost 2 bases and 3 bases, in that order; junction bases with no gene match: 6. The CDR3 is made up of 15 amino acids. From germline, CDR1 is MGHRA and CDR2 YSYEKL. The CDR3 is CASSQTGTDKETQYF. For the CDR3, the DNA is TGCGCCAGCAGCCAAACCGGGACAGATAAAGAGACCCAGTACTTC.

The rearrangement links TRBV5-6 to TRBJ2-1; D is uncertain. The CDR3 consists of 14 residues. Trimming took 4 bases from V and 9 from J, leaving 17 bases between them. The germline CDR1 and CDR2 sequences are SGHDT and YYEEEE. The CDR3 loop reads CASSVLGDRSEQFF. In DNA form, the CDR3 reads TGTGCCAGCAGCGTACTCGGAGATCGGAGTGAGCAGTTCTTC.

The chain recombines TRBV11-2 with TRBJ2-1; TRBD1 aligns across 9 bases. The germline gives CDR1 SGHAT, CDR2 FQNNGV. V gave up 5 bases and J gave up 8 bases; unmatched junction bases: 10. This CDR3 has 15 residues. This CDR3 is CASSPARTGVHEQFF. The CDR3 coding sequence is TGTGCCAGCAGCCCCGCCCGGACAGGGGTCCATGAGCAGTTCTTC.

The chain has TRBV27 and TRBJ1-3; 7 bases map to TRBD1. The junction had 2 bases not matched to a gene; V was cut back by 2 bases and J by 4 bases. Germline CDR1 MNHEY, CDR2 SMNVEV (reference sequence). The CDR3 spans 14 residues. CDR3 nucleotides: TGTGCCAGCAGTTTAACAGGGGTCGGAAACACCATATATTTT. Its translation is CASSLTGVGNTIYF.